One and the same sample provided the 7 T cell receptor beta chains below, sequenced in a study of post-analysis software for immune sequencing data. Study-level results: A few TRBV segments occurring more often in patients than controls included TRBV5-6, TRBV5-1 and TRBV20-1.

No antigens are known for them. Unique molecular identifiers had been added to the TCR beta cDNA libraries. TCRdb used MiXCR to reprocess the PCR reads, holding one entry per CDR3 protein. Of 740,000 or so distinct CDR3 sequences listed, approximately 53% are singletons. The sequenced material came from blood. These receptors all stem from a girl aged 10 to 17 with multiple sclerosis.

This chain joins TRBV11-2 and TRBJ2-1, with TRBD2 identical over 13 bases. Germline assignment: CDR1 SGHAT and CDR2 FQNNGV. The V and J ends lost 3 bases and 4 bases, in that order; junction bases with no gene match: 9. The CDR3 length is 18 residues. The CDR3 nucleotides read TGTGCCAGCAGCTTGATACTAGCGGGGGGGCCGAATTACAATGAGCAGTTCTTC. This translates into CASSLILAGGPNYNEQFF.

About this clonotype: This likely comes from a read error, as the CDR3 has no conserved phenylalanine or tryptophan at its end. The V call is TRBV7-9, the J call TRBJ1-2, with D perhaps TRBD1 (5 bases). Germline CDR1 is SEHNR and CDR2 is FQNEAQ (reference sequence). CDR3 length equals 12 residues. The V end was cut by 4 bases, the J end by 6 bases, with 9 bases between. This chain's CDR3 is CASSSRVDGYTV. The CDR3 nucleotides read TGTGCCAGCAGCTCCAGGGTGGATGGCTACACCGTC.

In DNA, the CDR3 is TGTGCCAGCAGTTTAAAAAGCTTGACGGGTGGCTACACCTTC. Its protein is CASSLKSLTGGYTF. The chain combines TRBV28 with TRBJ1-2; no reliable D call. Trimming removed 2 bases from V and 7 bases from J, with 14 bases in between. The CDR3 runs to 14 residues. The germline V gene encodes CDR1 MDHEN and CDR2 SYDVKM.

The V and J genes are TRBV5-1 and TRBJ2-2, with TRBD2 matching over 9 bases. This CDR3 spans 18 amino acids. The ends lost 1 base at V and 0 bases at J; junction bases unmatched: 7. From germline, CDR1 is SGHRS and CDR2 YFSETQ. In DNA form, the CDR3 reads TGCGCCAGCAGCTTGATCGGTAGCGGGAGCGCGAACACCGGGGAGCTGTTTTTT. Its protein is CASSLIGSGSANTGELFF.

The CDR3: CSVHRGRPTDTQYF. The CDR3, as DNA: TGCAGCGTCCACAGGGGGAGGCCCACAGATACGCAGTATTTT. This rearrangement joins TRBV29-1 to TRBJ2-3; TRBD1 matches 8 bases. The V gene end was trimmed by 6 bases and the J gene end by 2 bases; junction bases not matched to a gene: 7. The CDR3 contains 14 residues. Germline V gives CDR1 SQVTM, CDR2 ANQGSEA.

This clonotype was detected ten times or more. The chain's CDR3 is CSVGTGGYEQYF. Here the CDR3 DNA reads TGCAGCGTTGGGACAGGGGGCTACGAGCAGTACTTC. The V gene is TRBV29-1, the J gene TRBJ2-7; 10 positions agree with TRBD1. CDR3 size: 12 residues. V was pared by 4 bases and J by 3 bases, with 0 bases of the junction left unmatched. Germline values: CDR1 SQVTM, CDR2 ANQGSEA.

The V and J genes are TRBV6-1 and TRBJ2-3; no clear D gene. V dropped 6 bases and J dropped 2 bases, with 12 bases sitting between them. The CDR3 sequence is 14 residues long. CDR1 is MNHNS, CDR2 SASEGT, per germline. The CDR3 reads CASSARILTDTQYF. The CDR3 DNA reads as TGTGCCAGCAGCGCCAGGATCCTCACAGATACGCAGTATTTT.